This T cell receptor beta chain appears in the sequencing data of a study of identical twins. This clonotype was recorded a few times. TCRdb redid the calling of the 5' RACE reads with MiXCR, one entry per CDR3 protein. The sample shows about 890,000 distinct CDR3 sequences, around an eighth of them seen only once. These same records also appear under a second study, on yellow fever vaccine responses in identical twins.

This receptor was obtained from a woman aged 18-29 years in good health. The sample comprised PBMCs.

The CDR3 DNA is TGCAGTGCCGCGCGCGGGACAGAGAATTCACCCCTCCACTTT. Translation: CSAARGTENSPLHF. V and J are TRBV20-1 and TRBJ1-6; 7 bases align to TRBD1. Germline CDR1 reads DFQATT; CDR2 reads SNEGSKA (reference sequence). V shed 6 bases, J shed 7 bases, and the junction held 9 bases outside the gene matches. This CDR3 is 14 amino acids long.